Listed here are 22 T cell receptor beta chains from one sample, sequenced in a study of T-cell reconstitution after alpha-beta-depleted transplantation in children. Unique molecular identifiers were used to barcode this TCRbeta library. Each CDR3 protein is one row after TCRdb ran MiXCR on the PCR reads. The top ten hold about 13% of the sample, which has roughly 200,000 distinct CDR3 sequences, roughly 14% seen once. Sequenced material: PBMCs from the stem cell graft donor, taken from the stem cell graft. The receptors were gathered from a human donor who donated a stem cell graft to a child with acute lymphoblastic leukemia.

This clonotype has a count of ten or more. V usage is TRBV5-6 and J usage is TRBJ2-1, with 7 nucleotides matching TRBD2. V lost 3 bases to trimming and J lost 0 bases; unmatched junction nucleotides: 12. This CDR3 has 18 amino acids. Germline V gene data show CDR1 as SGHDT and CDR2 as YYEEEE. The CDR3 coding sequence is TGTGCCAGCAGCTCCGCCGCCTCTCTAGCGGACTCCTACAATGAGCAGTTCTTC. Its protein is CASSSAASLADSYNEQFF. Combining the CDR3 with reference TRBV5-6 and TRBJ2-1 gives the whole variable domain DAGVTQSPTHLIKTRGQQVTLRCSPKSGHDTVSWYQQALGQGPQFIFQYYEEEERQRGNFPDRFSGHQFPNYSSELNVNALLLGDSALYLCASSSAASLADSYNEQFFGPGTRLTVL.

This clonotype has more than one count but fewer than ten. The chain is built from TRBV5-1 and TRBJ1-2; D is perhaps TRBD1 (6 bases). CDR3 length: 16 residues. Deletions cut 3 bases from V and 6 bases from J, with 21 bases between. Germline V gene data show CDR1 as SGHRS and CDR2 as YFSETQ. The CDR3 spells CASSSSGAGGAHGYTF. CDR3 nucleotide sequence: TGCGCCAGCAGCTCCAGTGGAGCGGGGGGCGCCCATGGCTACACCTTC.

The chain carries TRBV29-1 and TRBJ2-7; the match to TRBD2 covers 11 bases. The CDR3 extends over 15 amino acids. V lost 4 bases and J lost 0; bases outside the gene matches: 5. Per germline, CDR1 SQVTM and CDR2 ANQGSEA. The CDR3 DNA is TGCAGCGTTGTGGTAGCGGGAGGGCTCTCCTACGAGCAGTACTTC. It encodes CSVVVAGGLSYEQYF.

This clonotype was recorded many times. The chain joins TRBV4-1 to TRBJ2-1, with 7 nucleotides matching TRBD2. After removal of 4 bases from V and 7 bases from J, the junction contained 7 bases not matched to a gene. The CDR3 is 14 residues long. Germline values: CDR1 MGHRA, CDR2 YSYEKL. CDR3 in DNA: TGCGCCAGCAGCCCCCGACAAGCGGGGAATGAGCAGTTCTTC. Translating it yields CASSPRQAGNEQFF.

The genes are TRBV10-3 and TRBJ2-3; maybe TRBD2 (5 bases). The CDR3 consists of 16 residues. The germline V gene has CDR1 ENHRY and CDR2 SYGVKD. V shed 3 bases and J shed 2 bases, with 15 bases lying between them. DNA of the CDR3: TGTGCCATCAGTGAAATGACTATGGGTAACACAGATACGCAGTATTTT. Its translation is CAISEMTMGNTDTQYF.

V usage is TRBV7-9 and J usage is TRBJ2-1, with D unclear. The CDR3 is 12 amino acids. V lost 6 bases, J lost 5 bases, and 8 bases lay in between. Germline V gene sequence: CDR1 SEHNR, CDR2 FQNEAQ (reference sequence). CDR3 coding DNA: TGTGCCAGCAGGTACGACGACAATGAGCAGTTCTTC. It translates to CASRYDDNEQFF.

There are many counts of this clonotype. The rearrangement uses TRBV7-8 and TRBJ1-2, with D possibly matching TRBD1 (6 bases). Trimming took off 4 bases at V and 1 base at J, with 19 bases between the two ends. Germline assignment: CDR1 SGHVS and CDR2 FQNEAQ. The CDR3 is 17 residues long. CDR3 in DNA: TGTGCCAGCAGCTCTGCAGGGGCCAACGAGATTAACTATGGCTACACCTTC. It translates to CASSSAGANEINYGYTF.

In its sample, this clonotype was seen many times. The V and J genes are TRBV5-1 and TRBJ2-2; D is possibly TRBD2 (6 bases). V was trimmed by 2 bases and J by 3 bases, leaving 14 bases between them. CDR1 is SGHRS, CDR2 YFSETQ, per germline. This CDR3 spans 16 amino acids. The CDR3 spells CASSLPGGEDTGELFF. For the CDR3, the DNA is TGCGCCAGCAGCTTACCAGGAGGGGAGGACACCGGGGAGCTGTTTTTT.

This clonotype showed up many times. The rearrangement links TRBV2 to TRBJ1-6; D possibly corresponds to TRBD1 (5 bases). V lost 7 bases, J lost 5 bases, and 12 bases lay in between. Germline CDR1 SNHLY, CDR2 FYNNEI. This CDR3 is 14 amino acids long. CDR3 amino acids: CASIGDGHNSPLHF. In nucleotides, the CDR3 is TGTGCCAGCATTGGGGACGGACATAATTCACCCCTCCACTTT.

This clonotype appeared a few times. V usage is TRBV29-1 and J usage is TRBJ2-3; the match to TRBD2 covers 9 bases. Germline-derived CDR1 and CDR2 are SQVTM and ANQGSEA. With 7 bases clipped from V and 2 bases from J, the junction kept 22 bases outside the gene matches. This CDR3 region has 19 residues. The CDR3 DNA follows: TGCAGCGCCCCCGGCGGGCGGACTAGCGCACCAAGACCCACAGATACGCAGTATTTT. Its protein product is CSAPGGRTSAPRPTDTQYF.

This clonotype was detected many times. This rearrangement joins TRBV20-1 to TRBJ1-6; TRBD1 matches at 10 bases. J was trimmed by 5 bases and V by 0 bases; bases with no gene match: 4. This CDR3 region has 16 residues. In germline, CDR1 is DFQATT, CDR2 SNEGSKA (reference sequence). CDR3 region: CSARDLGTGDNSPLHF. The CDR3 region has the DNA TGCAGTGCTAGAGATTTGGGGACAGGGGATAATTCACCCCTCCACTTT.

At least ten counts were recorded for this clonotype. The CDR3 coding sequence is TGCGCCAGCACTGGCCAGACAGGAAACTATGGCTACACCTTC. Amino acid sequence: CASTGQTGNYGYTF. The J gene is TRBJ1-2, the V gene TRBV5-1; possibly TRBD1 for D (6 bases). Trimming took off 6 bases at V and 2 bases at J, with 14 bases between the two ends. The CDR3 is made up of 14 amino acids. Germline CDR1 SGHRS, CDR2 YFSETQ.

The genes are TRBV7-2 and TRBJ2-7; TRBD1 matches 9 bases. Germline assignment: CDR1 SGHTA and CDR2 FQGNSA. This CDR3 spans 14 amino acids. The J segment lost 5 bases and the V segment lost 3 bases, leaving 5 bases of the junction unmatched. CDR3 protein: CASSFGTGKNEQYF. Here the CDR3 DNA reads TGTGCCAGCAGCTTCGGGACAGGGAAAAACGAGCAGTACTTC.

This clonotype was seen ten or more times. The rearrangement joins TRBV5-1 to TRBJ1-2; TRBD1 might be the D (5 bases). Germline V gene sequence: CDR1 SGHRS, CDR2 YFSETQ. The CDR3 is made up of 14 amino acids. Trimming pared 6 bases from V and 1 base from J, leaving 13 bases between. Written as DNA, the CDR3 is TGCGCCAGCACCCGGGACGGACTTAACTATGGCTACACCTTC. Its translation is CASTRDGLNYGYTF.

As concerns this clonotype: A much more abundant neighbour one base away suggests this may be a read error. V usage is TRBV7-9 and J usage is TRBJ2-7; D is ambiguous. The CDR3 has 15 residues. V lost 1 base to trimming and J lost 4 bases, with 14 bases between them. The V gene's germline CDR1 is SEHNR and CDR2 FQNEAQ (reference sequence). The CDR3 loop reads CASSLDRTILYEQYF. Written as DNA, the CDR3 is TGTGCCAGCAGCTTAGACCGTACCATCCTTTACGAGCAGTACTTC.

This clonotype has just a few counts. The CDR3, as DNA: TGTGCCACCACCTCTAGCGTCTACAATGAGCAGTTCTTC. Amino acids: CATTSSVYNEQFF. The gene calls are TRBV12-3 or TRBV12-4 and TRBJ2-1; a weak D match, TRBD2 (6 bases). The CDR3 is 13 residues long. The V gene lost 10 bases and the J gene lost 3 bases, with 13 bases spanning the gap.

The table lists this clonotype with many counts. This chain connects TRBV3-1 to TRBJ2-7; D assignment may be TRBD1 or TRBD2 (5 bases each). V was pared by 4 bases and J by 3 bases, with 16 bases between. CDR1 and CDR2 (germline): LGHDT, YNNKEL (reference sequence). CDR3 length: 15 residues. CDR3 loop: CASSPRPGPNYEQYF. The CDR3 DNA reads TGTGCCAGCAGCCCCCGACCGGGACCTAACTACGAGCAGTACTTC.

Of note for this clonotype: Germline is not matched at one junction end, which may reflect a read error. The rearrangement joins TRBV12-3 or TRBV12-4 to TRBJ1-2; tentatively, D is TRBD1 (6 bases). This CDR3 region has 12 residues. CDR3 DNA sequence: TGTGCCTGCAGGGGAAGCGATCCTGGCTACGCCTTC. Its protein is CACRGSDPGYAF.

This clonotype was observed many times. The rearrangement uses TRBV27 and TRBJ1-6; TRBD1 aligns across 8 bases. The CDR3 spans 14 residues. Losses at the gene ends were 9 bases for V and 9 bases for J; bases not matched to a gene: 10. The germline V gene encodes CDR1 MNHEY and CDR2 SMNVEV (reference sequence). DNA for the CDR3: TGTGCCAGAGGTAGGACAGGGAACGGTTCACCCCTCCACTTT. This sequence encodes CARGRTGNGSPLHF.

Concerning this clonotype itself: This may arise from a read error, as a much more abundant clone is one base away. Since no conserved phenylalanine or tryptophan closes the CDR3, a read error is the likely cause. This chain joins TRBV5-1 and TRBJ2-5; D possibly corresponds to TRBD2 (5 bases). In germline, CDR1 is SGHRS, CDR2 YFSETQ. V was pared by 1 base and J by 1 base, with 11 bases between. This CDR3 contains 15 residues. The CDR3 loop reads CASSLFRGTQETQYL. CDR3 DNA: TGCGCCAGCAGCTTGTTTCGGGGAACCCAAGAGACCCAGTACTTG.

This clonotype was recorded at least ten times. The J gene is TRBJ2-1, the V gene TRBV18; 8 positions agree with TRBD1. The V gene end was trimmed by 4 bases and the J gene end by 3 bases; junction bases not matched to a gene: 2. This CDR3 has 14 residues. Germline CDR1 and CDR2: KGHSH and LQKENI. CDR3 coding DNA: TGTGCCAGCTCACGACAGGGGCTCTACAATGAGCAGTTCTTC. Its protein product is CASSRQGLYNEQFF.

This clonotype was picked up many times. This chain connects TRBV6-2 or TRBV6-3 to TRBJ2-2; the D gene could be TRBD1 or TRBD2 (5 bases each). Germline V lookup: CDR1 MNHEY, CDR2 SVGEGT. V gave up 7 bases and J gave up 6 bases, with 15 bases separating them. The CDR3 runs to 14 residues. CDR3 coding DNA: TGTGCCAGCAAGGATGGGGGATCCCCCGGGGAGCTGTTTTTT. Protein: CASKDGGSPGELFF.